This entry describes one T cell receptor beta chain. Antigen: not known. Trimming took off 6 bases at V and 8 bases at J, with 19 bases between the two ends. Looked up from germline, CDR1 is MRHNA and CDR2 is SNTAGT. CDR3 size: 14 residues. TCRdb keeps only in-frame clones here, not all; method: immunoSEQ multiplex PCR. The table has roughly 150,000 clones, roughly nine tenths seen once. The sample originates from a study of T cell responses to AZD1222 COVID-19 vaccine. Overall study findings and caveats: Across spike, vaccine-associated CD4 TCRs were found, dominant at 160-218 and 743-854. The study sampled repertoires only after the peak T cell response. Just six AZD1222 recipients tested seropositive at baseline.

Sequencing used peripheral blood, obtained on day 0 of AZD1222 vaccination. This chain links TRBV6-4 with TRBJ1-1; D is possibly TRBD1 (5 bases). The sequence derives from an adult in good health. CDR3 loop: CASSPTQGGTEAFF. Written as DNA, the CDR3 is TGTGCCAGCAGCCCGACTCAGGGCGGAACGGAAGCTTTCTTT.